These 31 T cell receptor beta chains originate from one sample sequenced in a study of T cell changes during pregnancy in multiple sclerosis. Profiled with immunoSEQ multiplex PCR; TCRdb holds only in-frame clones, not every one. The data hold 45,000 to 60,000 clones, with roughly nine tenths observed a single time. The specimen comprised CD8+ T cells from peripheral blood mononuclear cells, sampled before pregnancy. Receptors originate from a female donor with multiple sclerosis, enrolled in a pregnancy study.

This sequence joins TRBV19 and TRBJ2-3, with TRBD1 matching 9 bases. Per the germline V gene, CDR1 is LNHDA and CDR2 is SQIVND (reference sequence). The CDR3 spans 12 residues. Trimming removed 8 bases from V and 13 bases from J; junction bases left unmatched: 10. The CDR3 DNA sequence: TGTGCCAGTGGGGACAGGGCCGAGGTCGAGTATTTT. This gives the protein CASGDRAEVEYF.

This clone showed up many times. This chain uses TRBV18 with TRBJ2-3, with a tentative D call TRBD1 (7 bases). This CDR3 has 13 residues. The germline V and J ends were trimmed by 3 bases and 7 bases, with 11 bases remaining between them. Germline assignment: CDR1 KGHSH and CDR2 LQKENI. The CDR3 DNA sequence: TGTGCCAGCTCACCGTCAGGGGGGTATACGCAGTATTTT. Translation: CASSPSGGYTQYF.

This clone occurred once. The genes are TRBV7-9 and TRBJ1-2, with 7 nucleotides matching TRBD1. The trim removed 2 bases at V and 4 bases at J, leaving 16 bases unmatched. Germline assignment: CDR1 SEHNR and CDR2 FQNEAQ (reference sequence). There are 18 residues in the CDR3. The CDR3 region is CASSLKTARRGLAYGYTF. CDR3 bases: TGTGCCAGCAGCTTAAAAACGGCGCGGAGGGGGCTCGCCTATGGCTACACCTTC. The full variable domain, in which reference TRBV7-9 and TRBJ1-2 provide the parts outside the CDR3, is DTGVSQNPRHKITKRGQNVTFRCDPISEHNRLYWYRQTLGQGPEFLTYFQNEAQLEKSRLLSDRFSAERPKGSFSTLEIQRTEQGDSAMYLCASSLKTARRGLAYGYTFGSGTRLTVV.

This chain connects TRBV6-6 to TRBJ1-1; 9 positions match TRBD1. With 8 bases clipped from V and 1 base from J, the junction kept 5 bases outside the gene matches. Per the germline V gene, CDR1 is MNHNY and CDR2 is SVGAGI (reference sequence). CDR3 length: 14 amino acids. Written as DNA, the CDR3 is TGTGCCAGCGGGGGGACAGGGAGGAACACTGAAGCTTTCTTT. Amino acid sequence: CASGGTGRNTEAFF.

The genes are TRBV25-1 and TRBJ1-1; TRBD1 might be the D (6 bases). Per germline, CDR1 MGHDK and CDR2 SYGVNS. This CDR3 spans 15 amino acids. V gave up 1 base and J gave up 1 base, with 10 bases separating them. The CDR3 nucleotides are TGTGCCAGCAGTGAATCCCAGGGGACGAACACTGAAGCTTTCTTT. Translating it yields CASSESQGTNTEAFF. The full variable domain, its missing parts supplied by reference TRBV25-1 and TRBJ1-1, is EADIYQTPRYLVIGTGKKITLECSQTMGHDKMYWYQQDPGMELHLIHYSYGVNSTEKGDLSSESTVSRIRTEHFPLTLESARPSHTSQYLCASSESQGTNTEAFFGQGTRLTVV.

The chain has TRBV7-2 and TRBJ2-7, with TRBD1 matching 9 bases. From germline, CDR1 is SGHTA and CDR2 FQGNSA. This CDR3 spans 15 amino acids. V shed 5 bases and J 6 bases; nucleotides not matched to a gene: 11. CDR3 sequence: CASSPFPGTGSEQYF. CDR3 in DNA: TGTGCCAGCAGCCCCTTCCCCGGGACAGGGTCCGAGCAGTACTTC. Full variable domain (missing parts from reference TRBV7-2 and TRBJ2-7): GAGVSQSPSNKVTEKGKDVELRCDPISGHTALYWYRQSLGQGLEFLIYFQGNSAPDKSGLPSDRFSAERTGGSVSTLTIQRTQQEDSAVYLCASSPFPGTGSEQYFGPGTRLTVT.

V usage is TRBV7-9 and J usage is TRBJ2-7; TRBD1 is a possible D gene (5 bases). V lost 7 bases, J lost 3 bases, and 16 bases lay in between. In germline, CDR1 is SEHNR, CDR2 FQNEAQ (reference sequence). The CDR3 contains 14 residues. Here the CDR3 reads CASTSRSTDYEQYF. The CDR3 DNA reads TGTGCCAGCACCTCCAGGTCGACAGACTACGAGCAGTACTTC.

The CDR3 DNA reads TGTGCCAGCAGAGACACTTACTATGGCTACACCTTC. Its translation is CASRDTYYGYTF. The chain recombines TRBV7-6 with TRBJ1-2, with D unclear. V was shortened by 6 bases and J by 3 bases, with 8 bases between the two germline ends. This CDR3 has 12 residues. Germline CDR1 is SGHVS and CDR2 is FNYEAQ.

The chain has TRBV25-1 and TRBJ1-2; D gene ambiguous. Deletions cut 2 bases from V and 3 bases from J, with 13 bases between. Germline V gene lookup returns CDR1 MGHDK and CDR2 SYGVNS. The CDR3 runs to 15 residues. In DNA form, the CDR3 reads TGTGCCAGCAGTGAAGGCGGCAGTGCCTACTATGGCTACACCTTC. Encoded protein: CASSEGGSAYYGYTF.

The gene calls are TRBV9 and TRBJ2-7; 8 nucleotides align to TRBD2. The germline V gene has CDR1 SGDLS and CDR2 YYNGEE. V was clipped by 4 bases and J by 3 bases; unmatched bases: 6. This CDR3 is built from 14 residues. Here the CDR3 reads CASSFGGEHYEQYF. CDR3 nucleotide sequence: TGTGCCAGCAGCTTCGGGGGGGAACACTACGAGCAGTACTTC.

The chain links TRBV4-3 to TRBJ1-1; 9 nucleotides line up with TRBD1. CDR1 is LGHNA, CDR2 YSLEER, per germline. This CDR3 is 15 amino acids long. V lost 4 bases to trimming and J lost 6 bases; unmatched junction nucleotides: 9. The DNA for the CDR3 is TGCGCCAGCAGCCCCGGGACAGGGTGGGTAGCTGAAGCTTTCTTT. It codes for CASSPGTGWVAEAFF.

The sample holds a few counts of this clone. The chain is built from TRBV15 and TRBJ2-1; 7 bases agree with TRBD2. Germline loops: CDR1 LNHNV, CDR2 YYDKDF (reference sequence). Trimming removed 0 bases from V and 4 bases from J; junction bases left unmatched: 6. CDR3 length equals 16 residues. In nucleotides, the CDR3 is TGTGCCACCAGCAGAGAGGGGGGGTCGGGGTACAATGAGCAGTTCTTC. Translating it yields CATSREGGSGYNEQFF.

In its sample, this clone was seen once. CDR3 protein: CASSLSGGRAYEQYF. In DNA form, the CDR3 reads TGTGCCAGCAGCCTTAGCGGGGGCCGGGCCTACGAGCAGTACTTC. The chain combines TRBV7-6 with TRBJ2-7, with 9 bases that match TRBD2. The CDR3 has 15 amino acids. Unmatched junction bases numbered 7, after V lost 5 bases and J lost 2 bases. Germline V gene data show CDR1 as SGHVS and CDR2 as FNYEAQ.

V is TRBV9 and J is TRBJ2-3; D gene ambiguous. The germline V and J ends were trimmed by 9 bases and 1 base, with 15 bases remaining between them. Germline CDR1 reads SGDLS; CDR2 reads YYNGEE. The CDR3 totals 14 residues. The CDR3 DNA reads TGTGCCACCGGTGGAGCTCTTCGCACAGATACGCAGTATTTT. This encodes CATGGALRTDTQYF.

This chain links TRBV5-5 with TRBJ2-5; D possibly corresponds to TRBD2 (5 bases). The V and J ends lost 4 bases and 6 bases respectively, with 25 bases between them. Germline V gene data show CDR1 as SGHKS and CDR2 as YYEKEE (reference sequence). This CDR3 has 17 residues. For the CDR3, the DNA is TGTGCCAGCAGCAACCCCGGAGGCAGCGCGGCGGAGAAGACCCAGTACTTC. Its translation is CASSNPGGSAAEKTQYF. The entire variable domain, with the rest obtained from reference TRBV5-5 and TRBJ2-5, is as follows: DAGVTQSPTHLIKTRGQQVTLRCSPISGHKSVSWYQQVLGQGPQFIFQYYEKEERGRGNFPDRFSARQFPNYSSELNVNALLLGDSALYLCASSNPGGSAAEKTQYFGPGTRLLVL.

V is TRBV5-4 and J is TRBJ1-5; no reliable D call. This CDR3 has 17 residues. Trimming shortened V by 0 bases and J by 3 bases, and 16 bases separated the two germline ends. CDR1 and CDR2 from the germline V gene are SGHNT and YYREEE (reference sequence). CDR3 residues: CASSLDGGAGYNQPQHF. CDR3 DNA sequence: TGTGCCAGCAGCTTGGACGGTGGAGCCGGTTACAATCAGCCCCAGCATTTT. Based on the CDR3 plus reference TRBV5-4 and TRBJ1-5, the full variable domain is ETGVTQSPTHLIKTRGQQVTLRCSSQSGHNTVSWYQQALGQGPQFIFQYYREEENGRGNFPPRFSGLQFPNYSSELNVNALELDDSALYLCASSLDGGAGYNQPQHFGDGTRLSIL.

The chain has TRBV4-3 and TRBJ2-7, with D possibly matching TRBD1 (5 bases). Germline-derived CDR1 and CDR2 are LGHNA and YSLEER. V was pared by 4 bases and J by 3 bases, with 10 bases between. The CDR3 runs 13 residues. The CDR3 nucleotides are TGCGCCAGCAGCCTCAGGGTGGACTACGAGCAGTACTTC. This sequence encodes CASSLRVDYEQYF.

This clone was seen just once. The rearrangement uses TRBV19 and TRBJ2-7; TRBD2 is a possible D gene (6 bases). Trimming took off 2 bases at V and 3 bases at J, with 14 bases between the two ends. The CDR3 contains 15 residues. The germline CDR1 and CDR2 sequences are LNHDA and SQIVND (reference sequence). CDR3 sequence reads: CASSIMEGSRYEQYF. CDR3 coding DNA: TGTGCCAGTAGTATAATGGAGGGTTCGCGCTACGAGCAGTACTTC.

The rearrangement links TRBV6-1 to TRBJ2-3, with D possibly being TRBD2 (6 bases). CDR1 and CDR2 (germline): MNHNS, SASEGT. V was trimmed by 7 bases and J by 2 bases, leaving 10 bases between them. The CDR3 is made up of 13 amino acids. The CDR3 loop is CASNGGATDTQYF. The CDR3 DNA is TGTGCCAGCAACGGCGGGGCCACAGATACGCAGTATTTT.

The V and J genes are TRBV18 and TRBJ1-1, with D tentatively TRBD1 (5 bases). Germline CDR1 and CDR2: KGHSH and LQKENI. This CDR3 is 13 amino acids long. V was shortened by 5 bases and J by 6 bases, with 13 bases between the two germline ends. CDR3 residues: CASSIGGSPEAFF. CDR3 coding DNA: TGTGCCAGCTCAATCGGGGGATCCCCTGAAGCTTTCTTT. Complete variable domain (other parts from reference TRBV18 and TRBJ1-1): NAGVMQNPRHLVRRRGQEARLRCSPMKGHSHVYWYRQLPEEGLKFMVYLQKENIIDESGMPKERFSAEFPKEGPSILRIQQVVRGDSAAYFCASSIGGSPEAFFGQGTRLTVV.

The rearrangement joins TRBV7-9 to TRBJ1-6; D is unclear. The V and J ends lost 2 bases and 7 bases respectively, with 9 bases between them. The CDR3 is 14 amino acids. From germline, CDR1 is SEHNR and CDR2 FQNEAQ (reference sequence). The CDR3 region is CASSLSAVNSPLHF. The CDR3 nucleotides are TGTGCCAGCAGCTTATCGGCGGTAAATTCACCCCTCCACTTT.

The CDR3 sequence: CASQGVNRPDYGYTF. The DNA for the CDR3 is TGTGCCAGCCAAGGTGTGAACAGGCCAGACTATGGCTACACCTTC. This chain uses TRBV11-2 with TRBJ1-2, with D maybe TRBD1 (5 bases). Trimming shortened V by 8 bases and J by 3 bases, and 19 bases separated the two germline ends. CDR1 is SGHAT, CDR2 FQNNGV, per germline. There are 15 residues in the CDR3.

V and J are TRBV9 and TRBJ2-5; TRBD2 aligns across 7 bases. Germline lookup yields CDR1 SGDLS and CDR2 YYNGEE. The CDR3 runs to 15 residues. Trimming cost V 3 bases and J 7 bases; bases outside gene matches: 12. CDR3 coding DNA: TGTGCCAGCAGCGCCGCGGGACGGGGGGACGGGACCCAGTACTTC. Encoded protein: CASSAAGRGDGTQYF.

The CDR3 bases are TGTGCCAGCAGCGAGACATTAGATACGCAGTATTTT. As protein: CASSETLDTQYF. This chain links TRBV7-6 with TRBJ2-3; unclear D gene. CDR1 and CDR2 from the germline V gene are SGHVS and FNYEAQ. The V end lost 5 bases, the J end lost 5 bases, and 8 bases lay between the germline ends. The CDR3 sequence is 12 residues long.

This chain connects TRBV9 to TRBJ1-1; 8 bases map to TRBD1. Per germline, CDR1 SGDLS and CDR2 YYNGEE. V was clipped by 3 bases and J by 6 bases; unmatched bases: 10. The CDR3 runs 15 residues. The CDR3: CASSEFGQGNSEAFF. The CDR3 bases are TGTGCCAGCAGCGAATTCGGACAGGGTAATTCTGAAGCTTTCTTT.

V and J are TRBV7-2 and TRBJ1-6; D unclear. Germline CDR1 SGHTA, CDR2 FQGNSA. The V end was cut by 0 bases, the J end by 9 bases, with 18 bases between. The CDR3 runs to 17 residues. This chain's CDR3 is CASSLAPGLTAISPLHF. CDR3 DNA sequence: TGTGCCAGCAGCTTAGCTCCAGGCCTTACCGCAATTTCACCCCTCCACTTT.

In the case of this clone: Other DNA sequences of this sample code for an identical CDR3. The chain employs TRBV9 and TRBJ2-3; D call uncertain. V was pared by 0 bases and J by 0 bases, with 5 bases between. Germline V lookup: CDR1 SGDLS, CDR2 YYNGEE. The CDR3 covers 14 residues. CDR3 nucleotides: TGTGCCAGCAGCGTAGCGGGTAGCACAGATACGCAGTATTTT. Translated: CASSVAGSTDTQYF.

V usage is TRBV7-9 and J usage is TRBJ2-3; D not certain. CDR1 is SEHNR and CDR2 is FQNEAQ in the germline V gene (reference sequence). The CDR3 runs 16 residues. Between the trimmed V and J ends, which lost 5 bases and 1 base, there was a span of 16 bases. The CDR3 bases are TGTGCCAGCAGCCCAGAAGGAATTGGGCGCACAGATACGCAGTATTTT. Its protein product is CASSPEGIGRTDTQYF.

V usage is TRBV9 and J usage is TRBJ2-1; D is unresolved. V dropped 4 bases and J dropped 4 bases, with 18 bases sitting between them. This CDR3 has 16 residues. Germline CDR1 SGDLS, CDR2 YYNGEE. CDR3 sequence: CASSQISMGSYNEQFF. The CDR3 DNA reads as TGTGCCAGCAGCCAAATATCGATGGGCTCTTACAATGAGCAGTTCTTC.

The V and J genes are TRBV19 and TRBJ1-5; a weak D match, TRBD1 (6 bases). The length of the CDR3 is 13 residues. V shed 6 bases and J shed 3 bases, with 9 bases lying between them. In germline, CDR1 is LNHDA, CDR2 SQIVND (reference sequence). The CDR3 region is CASRGTINQPQHF. The DNA for the CDR3 is TGTGCCAGTAGGGGGACAATCAATCAGCCCCAGCATTTT.

The chain links TRBV25-1 to TRBJ2-7, with D maybe TRBD2 (5 bases). V lost 8 bases to trimming and J lost 4 bases, with 6 bases between them. CDR3 length: 10 amino acids. Germline CDR1 reads MGHDK; CDR2 reads SYGVNS. The CDR3 reads CASGEYEQYF. The CDR3 DNA reads as TGTGCCAGCGGGGAGTACGAGCAGTACTTC.